These 16 T cell receptor beta chains originate from one sample sequenced in a study of regulatory T cells in long-lasting Graves disease. Arm-PCR with iRepertoire HTBI primers amplified the CDR3 regions for these TCR beta libraries. TCRdb re-called the multiplex PCR reads through MiXCR, storing one row per CDR3 protein. Among some 440,000 distinct CDR3 sequences listed, around 20% were seen once. Time point reported: persistent/refractory GD, antithyroid drugs over 5 years with positive TRAb. Preparation of the TCR library used RNA extracted from PBMCs. Sequencing was performed on peripheral blood mononuclear cells (PBMCs), taken when the disease was refractory, from a patient treated with antithyroid drugs. All receptors derive from a female donor with Graves disease.

The rearrangement joins TRBV6-1 to TRBJ2-7; D perhaps matches TRBD2 (5 bases). CDR1 and CDR2 (germline): MNHNS, SASEGT. CDR3 length equals 13 residues. Trimming took off 5 bases at V and 7 bases at J, with 15 bases between the two ends. The CDR3 DNA reads TGTGCCAGCAGTCACGGGAAGGTGTTTGAGCAGTACTTC. Its protein is CASSHGKVFEQYF.

This clonotype was found many times. The chain joins TRBV28 to TRBJ2-7; D might be TRBD1 (7 bases). Trimming took off 5 bases at V and 1 base at J, with 12 bases between the two ends. CDR1 is MDHEN, CDR2 SYDVKM, per germline. The CDR3 length is 14 residues. The CDR3 is CASSPQGGSYEQYF. The CDR3 coding sequence is TGTGCCAGCAGTCCGCAGGGGGGATCCTACGAGCAGTACTTC.

This clonotype has more than one count but fewer than ten. This chain joins TRBV5-1 and TRBJ2-5; D remains ambiguous. This CDR3 is built from 13 residues. Deletions cut 1 base from V and 5 bases from J, with 9 bases between. Germline lookup yields CDR1 SGHRS and CDR2 YFSETQ. The CDR3, as DNA: TGCGCCAGCAGCTTGTCGATGGGGGAGACCCAGTACTTC. Protein product: CASSLSMGETQYF.

Many counts were recorded for this clonotype. CDR3 in amino acids: CASSYTENGELFF. CDR3 nucleotides: TGTGCCAGCAGTTATACAGAGAACGGGGAGCTGTTTTTT. The V gene is TRBV28, the J gene TRBJ2-2; no firm D call. The CDR3 consists of 13 residues. V dropped 4 bases and J dropped 7 bases, with 10 bases sitting between them. Germline V gives CDR1 MDHEN, CDR2 SYDVKM.

This clonotype was counted many times. The rearrangement joins TRBV28 to TRBJ1-1; TRBD1 might be the D (5 bases). The CDR3 has 15 amino acids. The germline CDR1 and CDR2 sequences are MDHEN and SYDVKM. V lost 7 bases and J 0 bases, leaving 15 bases between the germline ends. Here the CDR3 DNA reads TGTGCCAGCACTTGGGGGGGACCCATGAACACTGAAGCTTTCTTT. It translates to CASTWGGPMNTEAFF.

The rearrangement links TRBV18 to TRBJ1-1, with 8 nucleotides matching TRBD1. The CDR3 is 17 amino acids. Unmatched junction bases numbered 7, after V lost 0 bases and J lost 1 base. Germline CDR1 reads KGHSH; CDR2 reads LQKENI. The CDR3 nucleotides read TGTGCCAGCTCACCACCCCGGACAGGGAACCGGAACACTGAAGCTTTCTTT. Residues: CASSPPRTGNRNTEAFF. Combining the CDR3 with reference TRBV18 and TRBJ1-1 gives the whole variable domain NAGVMQNPRHLVRRRGQEARLRCSPMKGHSHVYWYRQLPEEGLKFMVYLQKENIIDESGMPKERFSAEFPKEGPSILRIQQVVRGDSAAYFCASSPPRTGNRNTEAFFGQGTRLTVV.

This clonotype was detected only a few times. The genes are TRBV20-1 and TRBJ1-4; D is uncertain. The germline V gene has CDR1 DFQATT and CDR2 SNEGSKA (reference sequence). This CDR3 is 11 amino acids long. Trimming removed 3 bases at V and 6 bases at J, with 5 bases between. In nucleotides, the CDR3 is TGCAGTGCTAGGGGGTATGAAAAACTGTTTTTT. This encodes CSARGYEKLFF.

A note on this clonotype: A much larger clonotype is one base distant, so this may be a read error. The chain combines TRBV20-1 with TRBJ2-5, with unresolved D. This CDR3 contains 13 residues. The germline CDR1 and CDR2 sequences are DFQATT and SNEGSKA (reference sequence). Trimming pared 4 bases from V and 5 bases from J, leaving 14 bases between. The CDR3 sequence is CSATLLLSETQYF. The DNA of the CDR3 is TGCAGTGCTACCTTACTTCTTTCTGAGACCCAGTACTTC.

As to this clonotype: A read error is possible here, since a much larger clone lies one base away. This chain uses TRBV7-2 with TRBJ2-7; perhaps TRBD2 as D (6 bases). Germline CDR1 is SGHTA and CDR2 is FQGNSA. The CDR3 is 15 amino acids. Trimming removed 1 base at V and 2 bases at J, with 12 bases between. CDR3 bases: TGTGCCAGCAGCTTAGATTGGCCGGGGGCCTACGAGCAGTACTTC. This encodes CASSLDWPGAYEQYF.

This clonotype was counted between two and nine times. The chain uses TRBV15 and TRBJ1-5; D remains unclear. The germline V gene has CDR1 LNHNV and CDR2 YYDKDF (reference sequence). The CDR3 is 15 residues long. V was clipped by 0 bases and J by 1 base, with 7 bases between them. The CDR3 protein is CATSRDWVSNQPQHF. DNA for the CDR3: TGTGCCACCAGCAGAGACTGGGTCAGCAATCAGCCCCAGCATTTT.

J is TRBJ1-2 and V is TRBV10-3, with D hard to call. Germline loops: CDR1 ENHRY, CDR2 SYGVKD. The CDR3 spans 12 residues. With 7 bases removed from V and 8 bases from J, the gap between germline ends came to 14 bases. CDR3 sequence reads: CAINTDRAGYTF. The CDR3 DNA is TGTGCCATCAATACTGACCGAGCAGGCTACACCTTC.

The genes are TRBV7-2 and TRBJ1-3; D not resolved. The ends were cut back, 2 bases at V and 4 bases at J, with 6 bases in the middle. Germline CDR1 SGHTA, CDR2 FQGNSA. The CDR3 totals 13 residues. CDR3 region: CASSLIRGNTIYF. CDR3 sequence (DNA): TGTGCCAGCAGCTTAATCAGGGGAAACACCATATATTTT.

Ten or more counts support this clonotype. The rearrangement joins TRBV28 to TRBJ2-7, with unresolved D. V lost 4 bases and J lost 2, with 9 bases in between. The CDR3 is 13 residues long. Looked up from germline, CDR1 is MDHEN and CDR2 is SYDVKM. The CDR3 region has the DNA TGTGCCAGCAGTTACACTTCTACCTACGAGCAGTACTTC. It yields the protein CASSYTSTYEQYF.

This clonotype was seen more than once but under ten times. The V gene is TRBV25-1, the J gene TRBJ1-6; D gene unclear. Germline V gene sequence: CDR1 MGHDK, CDR2 SYGVNS. The ends were cut back, 6 bases at V and 5 bases at J, with 5 bases in the middle. CDR3 length equals 12 residues. CDR3 sequence reads: CASSFNNSPLHF. As DNA, the CDR3 is TGTGCCAGCAGCTTTAATAATTCACCCCTCCACTTT.

The V gene is TRBV28, the J gene TRBJ2-3; 12 bases fit TRBD1. The CDR3 is 16 amino acids. The V gene end was trimmed by 6 bases and the J gene end by 3 bases; junction bases not matched to a gene: 7. The germline V gene encodes CDR1 MDHEN and CDR2 SYDVKM. CDR3 sequence reads: CASRGRDRGPTDTQYF. The CDR3, as DNA: TGTGCCAGCAGGGGCCGGGACAGGGGGCCGACAGATACGCAGTATTTT.

This clonotype came up a few times. This chain uses TRBV18 with TRBJ1-5, with a possible D match to TRBD1 (5 bases). V lost 2 bases, J lost 3 bases, and 11 bases lay in between. The CDR3 is 15 amino acids. Germline V gene sequence: CDR1 KGHSH, CDR2 LQKENI. CDR3 in amino acids: CASSPGRGDNQPQHF. As DNA, the CDR3 is TGTGCCAGCTCACCAGGGAGAGGGGACAATCAGCCCCAGCATTTT.